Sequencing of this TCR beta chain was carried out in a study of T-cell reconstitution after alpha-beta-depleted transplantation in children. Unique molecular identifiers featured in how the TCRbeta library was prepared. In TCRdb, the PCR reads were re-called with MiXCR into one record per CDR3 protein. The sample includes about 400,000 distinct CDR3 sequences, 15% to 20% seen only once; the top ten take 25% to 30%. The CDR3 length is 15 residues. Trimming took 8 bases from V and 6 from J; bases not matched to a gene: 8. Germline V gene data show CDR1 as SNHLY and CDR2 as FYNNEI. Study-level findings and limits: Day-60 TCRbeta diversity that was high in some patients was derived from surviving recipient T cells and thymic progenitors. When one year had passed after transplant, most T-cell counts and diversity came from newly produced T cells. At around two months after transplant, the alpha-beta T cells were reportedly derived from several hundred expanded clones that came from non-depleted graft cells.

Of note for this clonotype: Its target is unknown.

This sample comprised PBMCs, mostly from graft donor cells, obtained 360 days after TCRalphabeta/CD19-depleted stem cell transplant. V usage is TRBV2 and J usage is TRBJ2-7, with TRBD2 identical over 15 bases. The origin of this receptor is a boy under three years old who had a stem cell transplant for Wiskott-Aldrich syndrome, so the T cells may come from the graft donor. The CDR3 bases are TGTGCCAGCCTTACGGGACTAGCGGGGGGCAGCGAGCAGTACTTC. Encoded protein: CASLTGLAGGSEQYF.